This TCR beta chain was profiled in a study of Ad26.COV2.S vaccination and SARS-CoV-2 variants. Overall study findings and caveats: Ad26.COV2.S recipients had broader spike-specific TCRs (P = 0.0014). Vaccine and placebo groups showed comparable non-spike TCR breadth.

Germline lookup yields CDR1 MNHEY and CDR2 SMNVEV (reference sequence). The CDR3 length is 17 residues. The V end lost 6 bases, the J end lost 5 bases, and 20 bases lay between the germline ends. Profiled with immunoSEQ multiplex PCR; TCRdb holds only in-frame clones, not every one. Of over 450,000 clones in the sample, 70% to 90% are singletons; the top ten hold 1.7%. In regard to this clone: Its antigen remains unknown.

Described treatment: 15 to 20 received Ad26.COV2.S at low or high dose, single or two shots; roughly 5 received placebo; per-sample allocation not given. Collection of samples fell on day 63 after the first vaccine or placebo injection. Aged 18-55 years, donor was enrolled in Boston around 2020. This rearrangement joins TRBV27 to TRBJ1-6; D might be TRBD1 (5 bases). The sequenced sample was peripheral blood, obtained in a trial of Ad26.COV2.S vaccine versus placebo. This TCR came from a person between 18 and 65 years old who received the Ad26.COV2.S COVID-19 vaccine or a placebo. In DNA, the CDR3 is TGTGCCAGCAGCACCCGCGGCGGGGGAACCCATAATTCACCCCTCCACTTT. This gives the protein CASSTRGGGTHNSPLHF.